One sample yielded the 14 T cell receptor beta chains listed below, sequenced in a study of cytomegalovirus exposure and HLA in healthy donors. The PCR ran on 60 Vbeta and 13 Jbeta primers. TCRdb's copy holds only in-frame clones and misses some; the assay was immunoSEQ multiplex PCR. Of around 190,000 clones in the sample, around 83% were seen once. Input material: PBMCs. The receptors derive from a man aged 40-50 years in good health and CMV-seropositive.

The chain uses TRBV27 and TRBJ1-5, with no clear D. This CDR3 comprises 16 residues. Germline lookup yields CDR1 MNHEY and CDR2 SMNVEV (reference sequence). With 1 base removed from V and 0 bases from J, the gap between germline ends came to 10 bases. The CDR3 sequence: CASSLYSSYSNQPQHF. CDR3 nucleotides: TGTGCCAGCAGTTTATATTCGTCCTATAGCAATCAGCCCCAGCATTTT.

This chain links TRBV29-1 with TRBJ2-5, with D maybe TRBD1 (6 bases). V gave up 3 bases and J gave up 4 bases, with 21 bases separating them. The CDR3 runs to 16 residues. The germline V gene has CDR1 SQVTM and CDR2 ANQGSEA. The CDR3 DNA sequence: TGCAGCGTTGATATCCCAGGGGCACCTCGTGCAGAGACCCAGTACTTC. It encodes CSVDIPGAPRAETQYF.

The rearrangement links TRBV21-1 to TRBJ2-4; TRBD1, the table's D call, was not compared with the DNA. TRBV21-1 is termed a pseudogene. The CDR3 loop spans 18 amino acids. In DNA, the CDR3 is TGTGCCAGCACCCTTGGGGAGTTCCGACAGGGAGCCAAAAACATTCAGTACTTC. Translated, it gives CASTLGEFRQGAKNIQYF.

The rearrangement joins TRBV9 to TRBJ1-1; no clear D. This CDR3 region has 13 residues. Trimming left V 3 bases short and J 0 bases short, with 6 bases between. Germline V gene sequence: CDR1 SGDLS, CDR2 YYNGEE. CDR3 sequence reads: CASSGHMNTEAFF. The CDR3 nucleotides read TGTGCCAGCAGCGGACATATGAACACTGAAGCTTTCTTT.

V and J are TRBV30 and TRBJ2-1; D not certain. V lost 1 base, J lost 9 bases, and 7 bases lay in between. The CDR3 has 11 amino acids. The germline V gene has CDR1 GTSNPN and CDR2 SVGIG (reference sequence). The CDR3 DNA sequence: TGTGCCTGGAGTGCCCCGGTTGAGCAGTTCTTC. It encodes CAWSAPVEQFF.

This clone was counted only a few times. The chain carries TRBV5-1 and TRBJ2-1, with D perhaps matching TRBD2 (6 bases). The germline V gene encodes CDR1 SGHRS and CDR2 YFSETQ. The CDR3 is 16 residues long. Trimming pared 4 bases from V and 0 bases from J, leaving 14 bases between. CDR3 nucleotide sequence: TGCGCCAGCAGCGACGGGACTTCCATCTCCTACAATGAGCAGTTCTTC. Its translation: CASSDGTSISYNEQFF.

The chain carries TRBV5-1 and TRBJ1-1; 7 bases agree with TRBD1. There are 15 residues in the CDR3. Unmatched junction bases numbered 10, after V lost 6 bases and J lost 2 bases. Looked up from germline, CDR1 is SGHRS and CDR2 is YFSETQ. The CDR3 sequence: CASTDSTGSNTEAFF. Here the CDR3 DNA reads TGCGCCAGCACCGATTCGACAGGGAGTAACACTGAAGCTTTCTTT.

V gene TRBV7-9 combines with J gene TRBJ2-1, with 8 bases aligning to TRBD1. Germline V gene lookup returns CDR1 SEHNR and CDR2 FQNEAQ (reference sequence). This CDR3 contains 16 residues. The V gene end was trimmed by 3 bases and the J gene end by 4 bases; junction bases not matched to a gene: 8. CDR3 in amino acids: CASSLDRVTSYNEQFF. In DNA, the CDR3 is TGTGCCAGCAGCTTGGACAGGGTTACTTCTTACAATGAGCAGTTCTTC.

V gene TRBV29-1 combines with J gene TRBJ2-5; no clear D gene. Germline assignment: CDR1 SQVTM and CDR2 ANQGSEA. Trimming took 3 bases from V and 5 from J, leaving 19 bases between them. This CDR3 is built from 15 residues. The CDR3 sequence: CSVEGSNMSVETQYF. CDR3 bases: TGCAGCGTTGAGGGCAGTAATATGTCGGTGGAGACCCAGTACTTC.

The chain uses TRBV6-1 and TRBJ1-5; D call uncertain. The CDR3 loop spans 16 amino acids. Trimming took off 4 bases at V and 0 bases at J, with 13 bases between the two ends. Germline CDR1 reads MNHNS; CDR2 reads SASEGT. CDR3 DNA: TGTGCCAGCAGTGGTGTGGTCCGAGATAGCAATCAGCCCCAGCATTTT. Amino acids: CASSGVVRDSNQPQHF.

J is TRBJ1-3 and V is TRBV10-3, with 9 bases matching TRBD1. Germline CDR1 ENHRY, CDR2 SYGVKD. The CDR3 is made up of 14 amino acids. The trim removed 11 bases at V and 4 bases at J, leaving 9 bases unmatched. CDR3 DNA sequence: TGTGCCGTAAAACAGGGGGCAACAGGAAACACCATATATTTT. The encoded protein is CAVKQGATGNTIYF.

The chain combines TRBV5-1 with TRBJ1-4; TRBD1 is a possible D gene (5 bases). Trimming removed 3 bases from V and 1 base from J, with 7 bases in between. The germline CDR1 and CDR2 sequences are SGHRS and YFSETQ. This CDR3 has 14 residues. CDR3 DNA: TGCGCCAGCAGCTGGGGGGAAACTAATGAAAAACTGTTTTTT. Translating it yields CASSWGETNEKLFF.

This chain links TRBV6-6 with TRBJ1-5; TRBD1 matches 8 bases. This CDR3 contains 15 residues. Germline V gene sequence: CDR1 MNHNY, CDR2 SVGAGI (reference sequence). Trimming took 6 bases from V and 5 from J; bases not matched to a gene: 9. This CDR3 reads CASSWTGWGDQPQHF. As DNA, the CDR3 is TGTGCCAGCAGCTGGACAGGGTGGGGGGATCAGCCCCAGCATTTT.

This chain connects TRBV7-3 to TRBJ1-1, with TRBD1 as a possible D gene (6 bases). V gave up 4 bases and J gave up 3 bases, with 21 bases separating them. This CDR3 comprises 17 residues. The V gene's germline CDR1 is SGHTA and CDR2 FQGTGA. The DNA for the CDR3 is TGTGCCAGCAGCTCCCTAATAGACCTGACAGGTCACACTGAAGCTTTCTTT. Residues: CASSSLIDLTGHTEAFF.